These 11 T cell receptor beta chains were sequenced from one sample in a study of cytomegalovirus exposure and HLA in healthy donors. 13 Jbeta primers and 60 Vbeta primers were used for the PCR. Generated by immunoSEQ multiplex PCR, the TCRdb table keeps only in-frame clones and is missing some. Among about 180,000 clones listed, 75% to 85% were seen once. Material for sequencing was PBMCs. These receptors were obtained from a woman aged 30 to 39 in good health and CMV-seropositive.

On this clone: In the same sample, other DNA sequences code for this CDR3. The chain has TRBV4-2 and TRBJ2-5, with 12 bases identical to TRBD2. The germline V gene encodes CDR1 LGHNA and CDR2 YNFKEQ. The trim removed 0 bases at V and 4 bases at J, leaving 9 bases unmatched. CDR3 length equals 18 residues. CDR3 region: CASSQDALAGGSGETQYF. The CDR3 DNA follows: TGTGCCAGCAGCCAAGATGCACTAGCGGGAGGATCGGGAGAGACCCAGTACTTC.

The gene calls are TRBV9 and TRBJ2-1, with unresolved D. The CDR3 spans 14 residues. The germline V and J ends were trimmed by 3 bases and 5 bases, with 12 bases remaining between them. CDR1 is SGDLS, CDR2 YYNGEE, per germline. CDR3 protein: CASSAPEYDNEQFF. In DNA, the CDR3 is TGTGCCAGCAGCGCGCCGGAGTATGACAATGAGCAGTTCTTC.

The chain has TRBV30 and TRBJ1-4, with 8 positions matching TRBD1. The CDR3 has 17 amino acids. Germline CDR1 is GTSNPN and CDR2 is SVGIG (reference sequence). V was pared by 1 base and J by 2 bases, with 9 bases of the junction left unmatched. DNA for the CDR3: TGTGCCTGGAGTGGGACAGGGATTTTGTCGACTAATGAAAAACTGTTTTTT. It encodes CAWSGTGILSTNEKLFF.

CDR3 region: CASMLARRGATYEQYF. The CDR3 DNA follows: TGTGCCAGCATGCTAGCTAGAAGAGGCGCGACCTACGAGCAGTACTTC. The chain is built from TRBV27 and TRBJ2-7; a possible D gene is TRBD2 (5 bases). The CDR3 loop spans 16 amino acids. Trimming took 7 bases from V and 2 from J, leaving 21 bases between them. Per the germline V gene, CDR1 is MNHEY and CDR2 is SMNVEV (reference sequence).

The chain uses TRBV6-6 and TRBJ2-1, with D unclear. This CDR3 region has 13 residues. The V end was cut by 0 bases, the J end by 8 bases, with 8 bases between. CDR1 and CDR2 (germline): MNHNY, SVGAGI (reference sequence). The CDR3 protein is CASSYSRLYEQFF. The CDR3 nucleotides are TGTGCCAGCAGTTACTCGAGGTTATATGAGCAGTTCTTC.

The chain employs TRBV7-2 and TRBJ2-7; 8 nucleotides align to TRBD1. The ends lost 8 bases at V and 6 bases at J; junction bases unmatched: 6. In germline, CDR1 is SGHTA, CDR2 FQGNSA. This CDR3 is built from 12 residues. CDR3 sequence reads: CASRTGRGEQYF. CDR3 nucleotides: TGTGCCAGCCGGACAGGGAGAGGCGAGCAGTACTTC.

This chain uses TRBV9 with TRBJ1-5; D gene uncertain. Trimming left V 3 bases short and J 0 bases short, with 10 bases between. The CDR3 has 15 residues. CDR1 is SGDLS, CDR2 YYNGEE, per germline. Here the CDR3 reads CASSADTYSNQPQHF. CDR3 coding DNA: TGTGCCAGCAGCGCCGACACATATAGCAATCAGCCCCAGCATTTT.

The gene calls are TRBV29-1 and TRBJ2-1; TRBD2 matches 9 bases. There are 14 residues in the CDR3. Per the germline V gene, CDR1 is SQVTM and CDR2 is ANQGSEA. With 4 bases clipped from V and 9 bases from J, the junction kept 10 bases outside the gene matches. CDR3 region: CSVGIAGEGGEQFF. CDR3 sequence (DNA): TGCAGCGTTGGGATAGCGGGAGAAGGAGGTGAGCAGTTCTTC.

This clone appeared once. The chain uses TRBV9 and TRBJ2-7; weak D call: TRBD1 (5 bases). Germline V CDR1 and CDR2: SGDLS, YYNGEE. Trimming pared 0 bases from V and 2 bases from J, leaving 12 bases between. This CDR3 has 15 residues. CDR3 DNA: TGTGCCAGCAGCGTAGCTACCAGGGCCCCCTACGAGCAGTACTTC. Protein: CASSVATRAPYEQYF.

This rearrangement joins TRBV27 to TRBJ1-2, with D tentatively TRBD1 (6 bases). This CDR3 comprises 14 residues. Germline CDR1 is MNHEY and CDR2 is SMNVEV (reference sequence). The germline V and J ends were trimmed by 3 bases and 5 bases, with 13 bases remaining between them. CDR3 coding DNA: TGTGCCAGCAGTTTGATGGGGGGGCTTTATGGCTACACCTTC. Its protein is CASSLMGGLYGYTF.

This chain uses TRBV28 with TRBJ1-1; D is unclear. This CDR3 comprises 11 residues. In germline, CDR1 is MDHEN, CDR2 SYDVKM. V shed 6 bases and J shed 1 base, with 3 bases lying between them. DNA of the CDR3: TGTGCCAGCAGCCGGAACACTGAAGCTTTCTTT. It encodes CASSRNTEAFF.